This TCR beta chain was profiled in a study of shared clonotypes between healthy human individuals. Each unsorted PBMC replicate got 300 ng genomic DNA, around 30,000 genomes. Clones were read by immunoSEQ multiplex PCR, and TCRdb kept only the in-frame ones, dropping some. The sample holds 500,000 to 650,000 clones, roughly four fifths seen once. Sequencing was carried out using PBMCs. The sequence derives from a woman aged 35 to 49 in good health. Some clones in this sample may be carry-over from other donors' samples.

The CDR3 DNA reads TGTGCCAGCAGCTTATATGTGGATCAGATTGGGGTTTCCGAGCAGTACTTC. As protein: CASSLYVDQIGVSEQYF. The J gene is TRBJ2-7, the V gene TRBV7-2; D ambiguous. This CDR3 contains 17 residues. Germline CDR1 SGHTA, CDR2 FQGNSA. V was clipped by 2 bases and J by 6 bases, with 23 bases between them.